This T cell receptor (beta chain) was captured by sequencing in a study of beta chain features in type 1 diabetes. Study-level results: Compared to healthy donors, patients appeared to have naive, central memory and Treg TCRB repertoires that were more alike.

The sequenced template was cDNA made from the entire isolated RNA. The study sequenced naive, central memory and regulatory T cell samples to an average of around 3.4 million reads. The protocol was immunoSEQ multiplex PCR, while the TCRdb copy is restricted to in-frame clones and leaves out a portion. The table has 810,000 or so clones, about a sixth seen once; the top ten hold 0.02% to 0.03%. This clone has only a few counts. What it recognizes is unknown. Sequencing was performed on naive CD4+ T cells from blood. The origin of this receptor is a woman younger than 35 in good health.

The CDR3 sequence is CASSYSGRSRGDEQFF. As DNA, the CDR3 is TGTGCCAGCAGTTACAGTGGCCGTTCGAGAGGGGATGAGCAGTTCTTC. The chain has TRBV6-5 and TRBJ2-1; D may correspond to TRBD1 or TRBD2 (5 bases each). Germline V lookup: CDR1 MNHEY, CDR2 SVGAGI. This CDR3 has 16 amino acids. V was shortened by 2 bases and J by 8 bases, with 19 bases between the two germline ends.